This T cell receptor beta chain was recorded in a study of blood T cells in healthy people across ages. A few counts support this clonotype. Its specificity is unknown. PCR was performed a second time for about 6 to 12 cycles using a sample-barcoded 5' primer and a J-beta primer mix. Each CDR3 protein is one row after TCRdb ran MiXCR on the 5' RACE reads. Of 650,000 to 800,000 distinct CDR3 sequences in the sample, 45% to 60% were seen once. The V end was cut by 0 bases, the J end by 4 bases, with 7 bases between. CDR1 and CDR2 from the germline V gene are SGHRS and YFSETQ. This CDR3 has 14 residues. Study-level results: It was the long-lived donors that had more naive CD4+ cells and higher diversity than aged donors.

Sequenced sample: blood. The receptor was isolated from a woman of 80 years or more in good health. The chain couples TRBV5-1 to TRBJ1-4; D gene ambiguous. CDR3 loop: CASSLDPVNEKLFF. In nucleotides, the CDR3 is TGCGCCAGCAGCTTGGATCCGGTTAATGAAAAACTGTTTTTT.